The present T cell receptor (beta chain) was sequenced within a study of cytomegalovirus exposure and HLA in healthy donors. Broader study findings: Analysis was performed later, and it showed HLA-associated TCR beta chains to be more clonally expanded than equally common others.

As regards this clone: Its cognate antigen is unknown.

Researchers ran the PCR with 60 Vbeta and 13 Jbeta primers. TCRdb keeps only in-frame clones here, not all; method: immunoSEQ multiplex PCR. This sample has 97,000 or so clones, with 63% found just once. CDR3 length: 15 amino acids. Germline-derived CDR1 and CDR2 are SNHLY and FYNNEI. V lost 7 bases and J lost 5; bases outside the gene matches: 11. The sample taken for sequencing was PBMCs. The chain carries TRBV2 and TRBJ1-1; the match to TRBD1 covers 9 bases. The receptor's source is a human donor in good health. The CDR3 DNA reads as TGTGCCAGCACCTACCTAGGACAGGGGAGGACTGAAGCTTTCTTT. Translation gives CASTYLGQGRTEAFF.